These 32 T cell receptor beta chains share one sample of origin, sequenced in a study of blood T cell repertoires in COVID-19. Using immunoSEQ multiplex PCR, the repertoire was profiled, and TCRdb retains in-frame clones only, with some absent. The sample consists of approximately 120,000 clones, 84% of them appearing once. Sample: peripheral blood. The origin of the receptors is a human donor in a cohort sampled during active COVID-19.

Concerning this clone itself: A read error may produce the germline difference seen at one junction end. The chain carries TRBV7-7 and TRBJ2-5; D is possibly TRBD2 (6 bases). CDR1 and CDR2 from the germline V gene are SSHAT and FNYEAQ (reference sequence). The CDR3 contains 13 residues. CDR3 amino acids: CASSLGGLETQYF. The CDR3 region has the DNA TGTGCTAGCAGCTTAGGAGGGCTCGAGACCCAGTACTTC.

The sample holds one count of this clone. J is TRBJ1-1 and V is TRBV11-3; the match to TRBD1 covers 8 bases. Germline V lookup: CDR1 SGHNT, CDR2 YENEEA. This CDR3 is built from 17 residues. Trimming took 0 bases from V and 1 from J; bases not matched to a gene: 7. CDR3 sequence (DNA): TGTGCCAGCAGCTTAGACCCTAAGGACAGGGAGAACACTGAAGCTTTCTTT. Translated, it gives CASSLDPKDRENTEAFF.

The chain links TRBV6-5 to TRBJ1-1, with D unresolved. Trimming took off 0 bases at V and 5 bases at J, with 13 bases between the two ends. The CDR3 consists of 15 residues. Germline V gene sequence: CDR1 MNHEY, CDR2 SVGAGI. The chain's CDR3 is CASSYSNARRTEAFF. CDR3 nucleotides: TGTGCCAGCAGTTACTCGAATGCAAGGCGGACTGAAGCTTTCTTT.

The V gene is TRBV14, the J gene TRBJ1-4; 9 bases are a match to TRBD1. The CDR3 is made up of 15 amino acids. V shed 5 bases, J shed 5 bases, and the junction held 6 bases outside the gene matches. CDR1 is SGHDN, CDR2 FVKESK, per germline. The DNA of the CDR3 is TGTGCCAGCAGCTTCTGGACAGGGGAGAATGAAAAACTGTTTTTT. This encodes CASSFWTGENEKLFF. Variable domain in full (rest from reference TRBV14 and TRBJ1-4): EAGVTQFPSHSVIEKGQTVTLRCDPISGHDNLYWYRRVMGKEIKFLLHFVKESKQDESGMPNNRFLAERTGGTYSTLKVQPAELEDSGVYFCASSFWTGENEKLFFGSGTQLSVL.

The chain recombines TRBV5-1 with TRBJ1-3; no definite D call. Germline V gives CDR1 SGHRS, CDR2 YFSETQ. The CDR3 has 15 amino acids. With 0 bases removed from V and 0 bases from J, the gap between germline ends came to 7 bases. Here the CDR3 reads CASSLGQASGNTIYF. The CDR3 nucleotides read TGCGCCAGCAGCTTGGGCCAAGCCTCTGGAAACACCATATATTTT. The complete variable domain, with remaining parts taken from reference TRBV5-1 and TRBJ1-3, reads KAGVTQTPRYLIKTRGQQVTLSCSPISGHRSVSWYQQTPGQGLQFLFEYFSETQRNKGNFPGRFSGRQFSNSRSEMNVSTLELGDSALYLCASSLGQASGNTIYFGEGSWLTVV.

The CDR3 nucleotides read TGTGCCAGCAGTGTAAAGCAGGGTCATGGCTACACCTTC. This encodes CASSVKQGHGYTF. This chain uses TRBV2 with TRBJ1-2; TRBD1 might be the D (5 bases). Germline V gene data show CDR1 as SNHLY and CDR2 as FYNNEI. The length of the CDR3 is 13 residues. Trimming removed 4 bases from V and 6 bases from J, with 12 bases in between.

The V call is TRBV5-6, the J call TRBJ1-3; the match to TRBD1 covers 9 bases. CDR3 length: 15 residues. From germline, CDR1 is SGHDT and CDR2 YYEEEE. V lost 4 bases and J lost 3; bases outside the gene matches: 5. The CDR3: CASSRRGQGGNTIYF. The CDR3 DNA reads as TGTGCCAGCAGCCGCAGGGGACAGGGTGGAAACACCATATATTTT.

In the case of this clone: No DNA is shown, since the ends of the CDR3 on it are uncertain; the CDR3 is the one TCRdb lists. The chain employs TRBV27 and TRBJ2-7; the table's TRBD1 call for D was not verified on the DNA. The CDR3 length is 14 residues, termini included. Germline assignment: CDR1 MNHEY and CDR2 SMNVEV (reference sequence). The CDR3 is CASSSGQGRREQYF.

This clone has only a few counts. The chain is built from TRBV5-4 and TRBJ2-5, with 12 bases fitting TRBD2. Germline V CDR1 and CDR2: SGHNT, YYREEE (reference sequence). Trimming removed 4 bases from V and 4 bases from J; junction bases left unmatched: 8. The CDR3 runs to 16 residues. Written as DNA, the CDR3 is TGTGCCAGCAGCCCTAGCGGGGGGGTGCCGGGAGAGACCCAGTACTTC. It codes for CASSPSGGVPGETQYF.

V is TRBV10-3 and J is TRBJ2-1, with 11 bases identical to TRBD2. CDR3 length: 16 residues. CDR1 is ENHRY, CDR2 SYGVKD, per germline. J gave up 8 bases and V 4 bases, and 10 bases lay outside the gene matches. The CDR3 is CAISGLAGGLEDEQFF. CDR3 nucleotide sequence: TGTGCCATCAGTGGGTTAGCGGGGGGGCTTGAAGATGAGCAGTTCTTC.

The J gene is TRBJ2-7, the V gene TRBV6-1, with 7 bases matching TRBD2. The junction had 12 bases not matched to a gene; V was cut back by 4 bases and J by 3 bases. The length of the CDR3 is 16 residues. Germline loops: CDR1 MNHNS, CDR2 SASEGT. CDR3 nucleotide sequence: TGTGCCAGCAGTGGGAGCCCCCGGGGGGAGTACTACGAGCAGTACTTC. Protein sequence: CASSGSPRGEYYEQYF.

The gene calls are TRBV15 and TRBJ1-2; 7 nucleotides align to TRBD1. J was trimmed by 4 bases and V by 5 bases; bases with no gene match: 7. Germline values: CDR1 LNHNV, CDR2 YYDKDF (reference sequence). The CDR3 spans 14 residues. CDR3 coding DNA: TGTGCCACCAGCGACGCCGGGACAGTCTATGGCTACACCTTC. Protein product: CATSDAGTVYGYTF.

This chain joins TRBV18 and TRBJ2-7; D is uncertain. The germline V gene has CDR1 KGHSH and CDR2 LQKENI. Trimming removed 3 bases from V and 6 bases from J, with 9 bases in between. The CDR3 is 12 residues long. CDR3 sequence reads: CASSPRAGEQYF. The CDR3 DNA reads as TGTGCCAGCTCACCTCGCGCAGGCGAGCAGTACTTC.

The rearrangement links TRBV5-8 to TRBJ2-1; 16 nucleotides line up with TRBD2. CDR3 length: 17 amino acids. The V and J ends lost 4 bases and 4 bases, in that order; junction bases with no gene match: 5. Looked up from germline, CDR1 is SGHTS and CDR2 is YDEGEE. The CDR3 DNA follows: TGTGCCAGCAGCCTGGGACTAGCGGGGGGGCGATACAATGAGCAGTTCTTC. Translation gives CASSLGLAGGRYNEQFF.

In its sample, this clone was seen once. The V call is TRBV18, the J call TRBJ1-2; 8 positions match TRBD1. CDR3 length: 14 residues. V lost 4 bases and J lost 7; bases outside the gene matches: 8. Germline assignment: CDR1 KGHSH and CDR2 LQKENI. For the CDR3, the DNA is TGTGCCAGCTCACTCCCGGGACAGGAGGGTGGCTACACCTTC. It specifies CASSLPGQEGGYTF.

V and J are TRBV5-4 and TRBJ2-5, with 7 bases matching TRBD2. There are 14 residues in the CDR3. Looked up from germline, CDR1 is SGHNT and CDR2 is YYREEE (reference sequence). J was trimmed by 0 bases and V by 4 bases; bases with no gene match: 3. The CDR3 DNA is TGTGCCAGCAGCATGAGCGGGGACCAAGAGACCCAGTACTTC. Its translation: CASSMSGDQETQYF.

This clone was seen a few times. DNA of the CDR3: TGCGCCAGCAGCAAACCCCGGGACAGGGGTGGGAGTACTAATGAAAAACTGTTTTTT. This gives the protein CASSKPRDRGGSTNEKLFF. J is TRBJ1-4 and V is TRBV5-1; 10 bases align to TRBD1. There are 19 residues in the CDR3. The trim removed 4 bases at V and 2 bases at J, leaving 14 bases unmatched. CDR1 and CDR2 from the germline V gene are SGHRS and YFSETQ.

This clone came up once. The chain combines TRBV6-5 with TRBJ1-2; possible D gene TRBD1, 5 bases. The CDR3 contains 13 residues. Per germline, CDR1 MNHEY and CDR2 SVGAGI. With 7 bases removed from V and 7 bases from J, the gap between germline ends came to 16 bases. CDR3 DNA sequence: TGTGCCAGCACCCAAGGGGATTTTGGTGGCTACACCTTC. It codes for CASTQGDFGGYTF.

This clone showed up just a few times. J is TRBJ1-1 and V is TRBV11-2, with TRBD1 matching over 8 bases. CDR1 SGHAT and CDR2 FQNNGV come from the germline V gene. CDR3 length: 15 amino acids. With V trimmed by 1 base and J by 5 bases, 6 bases remained unmatched. CDR3 region: CASSLVGQGGTEAFF. CDR3 DNA sequence: TGTGCCAGCAGCTTAGTAGGACAGGGAGGGACTGAAGCTTTCTTT.

The table lists this clone with a few counts. The rearrangement uses TRBV2 and TRBJ2-7, with TRBD1 identical over 12 bases. Germline V gene lookup returns CDR1 SNHLY and CDR2 FYNNEI. V was pared by 3 bases and J by 6 bases, with 3 bases of the junction left unmatched. This CDR3 region has 14 residues. The CDR3 spells CASSERDRGREQYF. CDR3 in DNA: TGTGCCAGCAGTGAGCGGGACAGGGGGCGCGAGCAGTACTTC.

This chain joins TRBV30 and TRBJ1-5; D is ambiguous. V was clipped by 0 bases and J by 6 bases, with 12 bases between them. CDR1 and CDR2 (germline): GTSNPN, SVGIG (reference sequence). The CDR3 runs to 14 residues. The CDR3 coding sequence is TGTGCCTGGAGTGTCGGACTTACGGGTCAGCCCCAGCATTTT. Translated: CAWSVGLTGQPQHF.

This clone has more than one count but fewer than ten. V gene TRBV30 combines with J gene TRBJ1-6; TRBD1 matches 8 bases. With V trimmed by 4 bases and J by 5 bases, 13 bases remained unmatched. Germline V gene lookup returns CDR1 GTSNPN and CDR2 SVGIG (reference sequence). There are 17 residues in the CDR3. This CDR3 reads CAWTPDRVRRNNSPLHF. CDR3 nucleotides: TGTGCCTGGACCCCGGACAGGGTTCGGCGGAATAATTCACCCCTCCACTTT. The complete variable domain, with remaining parts taken from reference TRBV30 and TRBJ1-6, reads SQTIHQWPATLVQPVGSPLSLECTVEGTSNPNLYWYRQAAGRGLQLLFYSVGIGQISSEVPQNLSASRPQDRQFILSSKKLLLSDSGFYLCAWTPDRVRRNNSPLHFGNGTRLTVT.

This chain links TRBV27 with TRBJ2-1; TRBD2 matches at 9 bases. This CDR3 comprises 16 residues. V was clipped by 0 bases and J by 8 bases; unmatched bases: 8. Per germline, CDR1 MNHEY and CDR2 SMNVEV (reference sequence). The DNA for the CDR3 is TGTGCCAGCAGTTTATCGCCTAGCGGGGCAGTGTATGAGCAGTTCTTC. Translating it yields CASSLSPSGAVYEQFF.

The chain joins TRBV13 to TRBJ1-1; TRBD1 agrees at 8 bases. The trim removed 4 bases at V and 0 bases at J, leaving 4 bases unmatched. The CDR3 has 15 residues. CDR1 PRHDT and CDR2 FYEKMQ come from the germline V gene (reference sequence). CDR3 in DNA: TGTGCCAGCAGCTCCCGGACAGGGATGAACACTGAAGCTTTCTTT. Amino acids: CASSSRTGMNTEAFF.

The chain is built from TRBV7-2 and TRBJ2-5; 8 positions agree with TRBD2. V lost 1 base, J lost 6 bases, and 10 bases stayed unmatched. CDR1 is SGHTA and CDR2 is FQGNSA in the germline V gene. The length of the CDR3 is 16 residues. This chain's CDR3 is CASSLDLAGGGQTQYF. The DNA for the CDR3 is TGTGCCAGCAGCTTAGACCTAGCGGGCGGGGGGCAGACCCAGTACTTC.

V is TRBV5-1 and J is TRBJ2-3; TRBD1 aligns across 7 bases. The germline gives CDR1 SGHRS, CDR2 YFSETQ. The CDR3 sequence is 15 residues long. V was pared by 4 bases and J by 5 bases, with 10 bases of the junction left unmatched. The CDR3 sequence: CASSHSGTEGDTQYF. The CDR3 coding sequence is TGCGCCAGCAGCCACTCCGGGACAGAGGGAGATACGCAGTATTTT.

The chain links TRBV29-1 to TRBJ1-1, with D unclear. This CDR3 spans 13 amino acids. V was trimmed by 3 bases and J by 1 base, leaving 9 bases between them. Per germline, CDR1 SQVTM and CDR2 ANQGSEA. The CDR3 region has the DNA TGCAGCGTTGACCTCAACAGGAACACTGAAGCTTTCTTT. It is translated as CSVDLNRNTEAFF.

V and J are TRBV11-2 and TRBJ2-7, with a weak D call TRBD2 (6 bases). Germline loops: CDR1 SGHAT, CDR2 FQNNGV. V was clipped by 4 bases and J by 4 bases, with 17 bases between them. This CDR3 contains 15 residues. The CDR3 protein is CASSSSGTYTYEQYF. In DNA form, the CDR3 reads TGTGCCAGCAGCTCCTCCGGGACTTACACATACGAGCAGTACTTC.

This chain connects TRBV5-1 to TRBJ1-1; a possible D gene is TRBD1 (6 bases). The length of the CDR3 is 15 residues. V lost 3 bases and J lost 8, with 20 bases in between. Germline V gene sequence: CDR1 SGHRS, CDR2 YFSETQ. The CDR3 loop reads CASSSAQGRVLEAFF. DNA for the CDR3: TGCGCCAGCAGCTCGGCTCAGGGGAGGGTCCTCGAAGCTTTCTTT.

The chain is built from TRBV5-6 and TRBJ2-7; 7 bases align to TRBD1. V lost 3 bases, J lost 5 bases, and 11 bases stayed unmatched. The CDR3 consists of 15 residues. CDR1 and CDR2 (germline): SGHDT, YYEEEE. The CDR3 nucleotides are TGTGCCAGCAGCTCCCGGACAGGCCGTGCCAACGAGCAGTACTTC. Translation gives CASSSRTGRANEQYF.

The chain carries TRBV30 and TRBJ1-6; D possibly corresponds to TRBD1 (5 bases). CDR3 length: 17 amino acids. Germline loops: CDR1 GTSNPN, CDR2 SVGIG (reference sequence). With 0 bases removed from V and 6 bases from J, the gap between germline ends came to 18 bases. The CDR3 here is CAWSVLPPGGLNSPLHF. The CDR3 DNA reads as TGTGCCTGGAGTGTACTCCCCCCGGGGGGACTTAATTCACCCCTCCACTTT.

The V and J genes are TRBV29-1 and TRBJ2-4, with D perhaps matching TRBD2 (5 bases). Germline CDR1 and CDR2: SQVTM and ANQGSEA. This CDR3 region has 14 residues. V was cut by 3 bases and J by 2 bases, with 11 bases left in between. Here the CDR3 DNA reads TGCAGCGTTGACTTAACCGGGACCAAAAACATTCAGTACTTC. Translating it yields CSVDLTGTKNIQYF.